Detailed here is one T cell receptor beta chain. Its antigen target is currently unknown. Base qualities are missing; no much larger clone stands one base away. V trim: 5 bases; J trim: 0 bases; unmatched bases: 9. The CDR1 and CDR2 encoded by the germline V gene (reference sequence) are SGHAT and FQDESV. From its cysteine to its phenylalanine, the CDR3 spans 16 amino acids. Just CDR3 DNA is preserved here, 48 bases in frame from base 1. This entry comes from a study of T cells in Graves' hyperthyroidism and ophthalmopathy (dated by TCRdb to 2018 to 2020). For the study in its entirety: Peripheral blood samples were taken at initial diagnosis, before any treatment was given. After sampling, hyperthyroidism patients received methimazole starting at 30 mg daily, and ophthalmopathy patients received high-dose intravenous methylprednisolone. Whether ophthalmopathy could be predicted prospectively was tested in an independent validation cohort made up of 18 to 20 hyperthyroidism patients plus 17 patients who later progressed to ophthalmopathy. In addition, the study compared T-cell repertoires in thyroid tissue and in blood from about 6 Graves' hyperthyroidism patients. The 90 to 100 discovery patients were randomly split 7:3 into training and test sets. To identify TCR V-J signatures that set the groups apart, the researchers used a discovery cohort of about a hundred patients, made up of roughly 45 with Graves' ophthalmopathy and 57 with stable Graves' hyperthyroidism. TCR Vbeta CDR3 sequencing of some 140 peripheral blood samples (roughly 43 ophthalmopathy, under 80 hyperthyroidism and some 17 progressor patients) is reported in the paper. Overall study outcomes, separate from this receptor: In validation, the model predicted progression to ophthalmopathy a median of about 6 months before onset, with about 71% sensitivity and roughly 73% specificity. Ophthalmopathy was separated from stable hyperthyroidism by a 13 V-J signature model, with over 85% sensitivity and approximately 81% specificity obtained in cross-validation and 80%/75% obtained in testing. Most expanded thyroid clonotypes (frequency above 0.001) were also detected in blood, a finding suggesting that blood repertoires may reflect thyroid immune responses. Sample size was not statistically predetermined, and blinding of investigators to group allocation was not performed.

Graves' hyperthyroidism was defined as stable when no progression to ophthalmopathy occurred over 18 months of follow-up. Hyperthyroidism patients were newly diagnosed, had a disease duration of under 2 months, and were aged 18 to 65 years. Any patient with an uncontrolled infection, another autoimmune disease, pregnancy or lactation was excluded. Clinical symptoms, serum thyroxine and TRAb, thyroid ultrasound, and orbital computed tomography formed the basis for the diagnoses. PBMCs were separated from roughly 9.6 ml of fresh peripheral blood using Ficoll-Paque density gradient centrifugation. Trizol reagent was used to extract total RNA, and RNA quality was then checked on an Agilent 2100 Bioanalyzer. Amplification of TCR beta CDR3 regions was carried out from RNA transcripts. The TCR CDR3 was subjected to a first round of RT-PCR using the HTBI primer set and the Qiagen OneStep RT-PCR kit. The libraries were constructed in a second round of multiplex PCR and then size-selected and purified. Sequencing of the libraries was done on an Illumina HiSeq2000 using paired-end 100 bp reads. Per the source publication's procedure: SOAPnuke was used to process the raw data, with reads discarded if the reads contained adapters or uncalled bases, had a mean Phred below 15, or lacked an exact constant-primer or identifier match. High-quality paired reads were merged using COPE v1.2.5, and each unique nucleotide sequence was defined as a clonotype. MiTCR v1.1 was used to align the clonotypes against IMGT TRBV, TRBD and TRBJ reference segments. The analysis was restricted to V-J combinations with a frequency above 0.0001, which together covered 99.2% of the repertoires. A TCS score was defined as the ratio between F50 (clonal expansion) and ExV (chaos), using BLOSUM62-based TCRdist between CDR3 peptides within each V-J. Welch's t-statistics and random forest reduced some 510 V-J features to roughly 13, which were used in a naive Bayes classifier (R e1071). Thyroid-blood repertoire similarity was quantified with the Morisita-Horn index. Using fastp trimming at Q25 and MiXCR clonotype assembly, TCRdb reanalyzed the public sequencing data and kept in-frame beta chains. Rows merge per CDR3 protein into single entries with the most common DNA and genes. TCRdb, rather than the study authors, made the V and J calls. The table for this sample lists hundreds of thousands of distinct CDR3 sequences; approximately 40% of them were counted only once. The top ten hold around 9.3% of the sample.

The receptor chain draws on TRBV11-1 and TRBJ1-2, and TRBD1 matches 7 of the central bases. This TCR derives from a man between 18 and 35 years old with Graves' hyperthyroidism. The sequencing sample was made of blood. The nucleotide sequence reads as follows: TGTGCCAGCAGCATATTACAGGGGCGGACTAACTATGGCTACACCTTC. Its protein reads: CASSILQGRTNYGYTF.